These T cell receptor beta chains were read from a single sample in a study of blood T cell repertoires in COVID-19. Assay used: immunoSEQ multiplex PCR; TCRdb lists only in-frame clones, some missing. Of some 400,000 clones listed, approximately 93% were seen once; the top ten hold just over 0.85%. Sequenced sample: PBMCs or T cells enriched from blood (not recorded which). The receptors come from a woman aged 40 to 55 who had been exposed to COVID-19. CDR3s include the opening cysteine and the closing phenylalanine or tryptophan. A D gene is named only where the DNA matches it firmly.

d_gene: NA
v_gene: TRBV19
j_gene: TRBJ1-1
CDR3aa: CASSEHRDISSEAFF

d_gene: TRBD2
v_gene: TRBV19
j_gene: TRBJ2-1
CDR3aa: CASRVTSGIYNEQFF

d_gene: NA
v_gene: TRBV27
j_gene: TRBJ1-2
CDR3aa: CASTPDRRGYTF

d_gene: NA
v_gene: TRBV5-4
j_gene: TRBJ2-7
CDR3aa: CASSLDRMNEQYF

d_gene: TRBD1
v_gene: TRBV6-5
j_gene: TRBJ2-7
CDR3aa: CASSTSTGGEQYF

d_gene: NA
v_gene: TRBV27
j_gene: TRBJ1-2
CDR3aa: CASSDRLNYGYTF

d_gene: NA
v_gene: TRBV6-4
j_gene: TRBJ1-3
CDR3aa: CASWGGGNTIYF

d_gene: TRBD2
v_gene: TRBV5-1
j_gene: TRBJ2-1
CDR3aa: CASGGRGVSNEQFF

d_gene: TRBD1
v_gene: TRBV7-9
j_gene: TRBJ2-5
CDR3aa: CASSGGQYQETQYF

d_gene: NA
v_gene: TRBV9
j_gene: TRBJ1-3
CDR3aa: CASSVGTAISGNTIYF

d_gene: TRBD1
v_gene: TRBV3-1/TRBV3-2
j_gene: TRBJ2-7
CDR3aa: CASSSRQGPYEQYF

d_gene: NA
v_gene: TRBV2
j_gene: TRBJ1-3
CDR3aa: CASNPGNSGNTIYF